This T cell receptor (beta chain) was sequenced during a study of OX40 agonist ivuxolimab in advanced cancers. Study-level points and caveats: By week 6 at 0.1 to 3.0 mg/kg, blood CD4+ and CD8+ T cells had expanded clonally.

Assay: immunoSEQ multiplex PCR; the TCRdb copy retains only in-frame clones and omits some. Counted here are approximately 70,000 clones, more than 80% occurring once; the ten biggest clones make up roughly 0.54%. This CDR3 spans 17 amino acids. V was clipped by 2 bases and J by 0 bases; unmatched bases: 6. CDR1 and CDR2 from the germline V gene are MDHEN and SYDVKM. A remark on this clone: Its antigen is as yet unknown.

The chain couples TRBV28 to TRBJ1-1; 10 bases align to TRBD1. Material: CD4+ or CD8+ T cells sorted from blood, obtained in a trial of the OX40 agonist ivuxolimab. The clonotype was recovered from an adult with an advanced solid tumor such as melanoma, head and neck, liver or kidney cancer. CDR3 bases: TGTGCCAGCAGTTTAGGGACAGGGGCGCCCATGAACACTGAAGCTTTCTTT. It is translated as CASSLGTGAPMNTEAFF. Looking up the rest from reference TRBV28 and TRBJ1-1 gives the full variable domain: DVKVTQSSRYLVKRTGEKVFLECVQDMDHENMFWYRQDPGLGLRLIYFSYDVKMKEKGDIPEGYSVSREKKERFSLILESASTNQTSMYLCASSLGTGAPMNTEAFFGQGTRLTVV.